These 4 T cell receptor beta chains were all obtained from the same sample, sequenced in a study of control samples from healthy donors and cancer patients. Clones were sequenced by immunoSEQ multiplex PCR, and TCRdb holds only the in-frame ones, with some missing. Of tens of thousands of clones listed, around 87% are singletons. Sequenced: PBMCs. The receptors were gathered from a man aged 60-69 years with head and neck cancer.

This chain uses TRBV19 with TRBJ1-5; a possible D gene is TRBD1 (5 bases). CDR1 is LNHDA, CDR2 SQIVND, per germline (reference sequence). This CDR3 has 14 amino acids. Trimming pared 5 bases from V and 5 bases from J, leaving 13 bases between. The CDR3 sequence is CASSGGGEYQPQHF. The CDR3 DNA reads TGTGCCAGTAGTGGGGGGGGAGAATATCAGCCCCAGCATTTT. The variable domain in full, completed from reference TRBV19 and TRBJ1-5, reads DGGITQSPKYLFRKEGQNVTLSCEQNLNHDAMYWYRQDPGQGLRLIYYSQIVNDFQKGDIAEGYSVSREKKESFPLTVTSAQKNPTAFYLCASSGGGEYQPQHFGDGTRLSIL.

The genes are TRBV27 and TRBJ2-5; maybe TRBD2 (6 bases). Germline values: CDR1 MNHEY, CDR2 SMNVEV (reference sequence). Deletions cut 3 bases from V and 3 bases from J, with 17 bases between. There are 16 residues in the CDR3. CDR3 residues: CASSFREEWGKETQYF. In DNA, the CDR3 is TGTGCCAGCAGTTTCAGGGAGGAGTGGGGAAAAGAGACCCAGTACTTC.

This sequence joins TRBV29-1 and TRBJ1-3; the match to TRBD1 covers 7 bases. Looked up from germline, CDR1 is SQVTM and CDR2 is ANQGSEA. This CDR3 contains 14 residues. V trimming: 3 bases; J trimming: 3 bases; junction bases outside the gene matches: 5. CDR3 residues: CSVDVTGIGNTIYF. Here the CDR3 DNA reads TGCAGCGTTGATGTGACAGGGATTGGAAACACCATATATTTT.

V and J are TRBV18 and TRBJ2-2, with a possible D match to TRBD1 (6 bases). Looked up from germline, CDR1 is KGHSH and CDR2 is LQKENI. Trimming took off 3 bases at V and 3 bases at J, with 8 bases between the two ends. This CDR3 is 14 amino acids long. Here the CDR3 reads CASSPGTYTGELFF. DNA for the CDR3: TGTGCCAGCTCACCCGGGACATACACCGGGGAGCTGTTTTTT.